This TCR beta chain originates from a study of response to subunit inactivated influenza vaccine. TCRdb itself ran the RT-PCR reads through MiXCR, one entry per CDR3 protein. The sample includes almost 600,000 distinct CDR3 sequences, 12% to 15% of them seen just once. Study observations and caveats: After each seasonal influenza vaccination, few new T cells are recruited, the authors suggested.

The CDR3 covers 16 residues. The J segment lost 4 bases and the V segment lost 5 bases, leaving 8 bases of the junction unmatched. This clonotype was seen at least ten times. What it binds is unknown. This TCR came from a man between 45 and 60 years old who received an inactivated influenza vaccine. The sample here was PBMCs from blood, taken 11 to 12 days after vaccination. V is TRBV12-3 or TRBV12-4 and J is TRBJ2-5; 12 nucleotides align to TRBD2. The CDR3 region has the DNA TGTGCCAGCAGTCTTGGATCTAGCGGGGGGGCAGAGACCCAGTACTTC. This gives the protein CASSLGSSGGAETQYF.